The 25 T cell receptor beta chains reported below all come from one sample, sequenced in a study of spatial heterogeneity in lung cancer. Points from the study as a whole: Higher tumor mutation counts went along with higher counts of expanded intratumoral alpha and beta TCRs.

TCRdb itself ran the 5' RACE reads through MiXCR, one entry per CDR3 protein. Of around 1,200 distinct CDR3 sequences listed, 18% were seen once; the top ten hold 41%. Their target antigens are unknown. Sample time point: sample taken at primary tumor resection. Sequenced material: lung tumor tissue, taken at surgery. Receptors originate from a male donor with early-stage non-small cell lung cancer.

The chain uses TRBV7-9 and TRBJ2-7; the D gene is possibly TRBD2 (5 bases). The CDR3 totals 13 residues. In germline, CDR1 is SEHNR, CDR2 FQNEAQ (reference sequence). V lost 11 bases, J lost 2 bases, and 16 bases lay in between. CDR3 loop: CAVEGRETYEQYF. The CDR3 nucleotides are TGTGCCGTAGAAGGGAGAGAGACCTACGAGCAGTACTTC.

This clonotype is classed as medium-sized. V gene TRBV3-1 combines with J gene TRBJ2-5; no reliable D call. Trimming shortened V by 4 bases and J by 1 base, and 13 bases separated the two germline ends. The CDR3 covers 15 residues. Germline CDR1 is LGHDT and CDR2 is YNNKEL (reference sequence). This chain's CDR3 is CASSRGAHSQETQYF. The CDR3 DNA sequence: TGTGCCAGCAGCCGCGGCGCGCACAGCCAAGAGACCCAGTACTTC.

In its sample, this clonotype is medium-sized (0.01 to 0.1%). The chain couples TRBV6-5 to TRBJ2-7; 10 bases align to TRBD1. Germline CDR1 is MNHEY and CDR2 is SVGAGI. V trimming: 3 bases; J trimming: 6 bases; junction bases outside the gene matches: 8. CDR3 length equals 15 residues. The CDR3 reads CASSYGRQGAGEQYF. CDR3 in DNA: TGTGCCAGCAGTTATGGGCGACAGGGGGCGGGCGAGCAGTACTTC.

Within the sample, this clonotype is medium-sized. This chain links TRBV9 with TRBJ2-1; D is uncertain. The CDR3 has 15 residues. Germline V CDR1 and CDR2: SGDLS, YYNGEE. V lost 0 bases to trimming and J lost 4 bases, with 11 bases between them. The CDR3 sequence is CASSVASYSYNEQFF. The CDR3 DNA sequence: TGTGCCAGCAGCGTAGCGTCATACAGTTACAATGAGCAGTTCTTC.

A few counts support this clonotype. The chain employs TRBV20-1 and TRBJ1-6; 10 bases line up with TRBD1. The CDR3 sequence is 17 residues long. Germline CDR1 reads DFQATT; CDR2 reads SNEGSKA (reference sequence). Germline trimming cut 5 bases from V and 8 bases from J; bases unmatched to any gene: 15. Written as DNA, the CDR3 is TGCAGTGCTGACGACAGGGGGCCCCCCTTGTCGGATTCACCCCTCCACTTT. It yields the protein CSADDRGPPLSDSPLHF.

This clonotype is classed as medium-sized. V usage is TRBV29-1 and J usage is TRBJ2-3; D is possibly TRBD1 (5 bases). V was shortened by 8 bases and J by 14 bases, with 23 bases between the two germline ends. Germline V gene lookup returns CDR1 SQVTM and CDR2 ANQGSEA. This CDR3 has 12 residues. The DNA of the CDR3 is TGCAGCCCGGCGCCAGGGCTAATCCTTCCGTATTTT. Protein product: CSPAPGLILPYF.

The chain uses TRBV6-2 or TRBV6-3 and TRBJ1-1; D is uncertain. CDR3 length equals 12 residues. Germline CDR1 is MNHEY and CDR2 is SVGEGT. V lost 2 bases and J lost 4, with 5 bases in between. Here the CDR3 reads CASSYGRTEAFF. The CDR3 DNA follows: TGTGCCAGCAGTTACGGGCGCACTGAAGCTTTCTTT.

By frequency in the sample, this clonotype is medium-sized (0.01 to 0.1%). The chain recombines TRBV10-3 with TRBJ1-4; D is ambiguous. The CDR3 is 14 amino acids. V was shortened by 10 bases and J by 3 bases, with 15 bases between the two germline ends. Germline V gene sequence: CDR1 ENHRY, CDR2 SYGVKD. CDR3 DNA sequence: TGTGCCACGCAGACCTCGGATTCTAATGAAAAACTGTTTTTT. This encodes CATQTSDSNEKLFF.

This clonotype rates as medium-sized. The chain joins TRBV10-3 to TRBJ1-1; no definite D call. Trimming removed 5 bases from V and 0 bases from J, with 13 bases in between. CDR3 size: 15 residues. Germline CDR1 is ENHRY and CDR2 is SYGVKD. The CDR3 DNA reads TGTGCCATCAGTCCCCGGGGTCAGATGAACACTGAAGCTTTCTTT. Residues: CAISPRGQMNTEAFF.

By sample share, this clonotype is medium-sized. The rearrangement links TRBV7-2 to TRBJ2-7; 10 bases line up with TRBD2. The germline gives CDR1 SGHTA, CDR2 FQGNSA. The junction had 10 bases not matched to a gene; V was cut back by 5 bases and J by 3 bases. The CDR3 length is 16 residues. For the CDR3, the DNA is TGTGCCAGCAGCGCCCGATTAGCGGGAGGTAACTACGAGCAGTACTTC. It codes for CASSARLAGGNYEQYF.

This clonotype is medium-sized by share. The genes are TRBV5-1 and TRBJ2-5; D remains ambiguous. CDR1 and CDR2 (germline): SGHRS, YFSETQ. Trimming left V 0 bases short and J 2 bases short, with 8 bases between. This CDR3 has 14 amino acids. CDR3 residues: CASSLVSTQETQYF. Written as DNA, the CDR3 is TGCGCCAGCAGCTTGGTATCTACTCAAGAGACCCAGTACTTC.

A note on this clonotype: This may come from a read error, since a much larger clone is one base off. This sequence joins TRBV27 and TRBJ2-1; D could derive from TRBD1 or TRBD2 (6 bases each). Per germline, CDR1 MNHEY and CDR2 SMNVEV (reference sequence). V lost 5 bases to trimming and J lost 7 bases, with 18 bases between them. This CDR3 has 15 amino acids. The CDR3 region has the DNA TGTGCCAGCAGTCGGAGGGGACAAGGCTGGAATGAGCAGTTCTTC. Protein product: CASSRRGQGWNEQFF.

This clonotype was recorded a few times. This rearrangement joins TRBV5-8 to TRBJ1-5; D unresolved. Germline V lookup: CDR1 SGHTS, CDR2 YDEGEE. V lost 0 bases and J lost 5, with 12 bases in between. The CDR3 runs to 15 residues. CDR3 loop: CASSLGEGTHQPQHF. The CDR3 coding sequence is TGTGCCAGCAGCTTGGGAGAGGGAACCCATCAGCCCCAGCATTTT. The full variable domain, rest sourced from reference TRBV5-8 and TRBJ1-5, is EAGVTQSPTHLIKTRGQQATLRCSPISGHTSVYWYQQALGLGLQFLLWYDEGEERNRGNFPPRFSGRQFPNYSSELNVNALELEDSALYLCASSLGEGTHQPQHFGDGTRLSIL.

This clonotype appeared a few times. The chain recombines TRBV11-2 with TRBJ2-6; 8 nucleotides align to TRBD1. The CDR3 is 17 residues long. CDR1 is SGHAT and CDR2 is FQNNGV in the germline V gene. Trimming removed 4 bases from V and 3 bases from J; junction bases left unmatched: 8. The CDR3 DNA reads as TGTGCCAGCAGCTCCGGACAGGGTCTGAATGGGGCCAACGTCCTGACTTTC. Residues: CASSSGQGLNGANVLTF.

In its sample, this clonotype ranks as medium-sized. The chain is built from TRBV9 and TRBJ2-3; possible D gene TRBD2, 6 bases. The CDR3 spans 15 residues. V dropped 3 bases and J dropped 2 bases, with 13 bases sitting between them. The germline V gene has CDR1 SGDLS and CDR2 YYNGEE. This CDR3 is CASSARLVATDTQYF. In DNA, the CDR3 is TGTGCCAGCAGCGCCCGACTAGTAGCCACAGATACGCAGTATTTT.

This clonotype turned up a few times. V gene TRBV12-3 or TRBV12-4 combines with J gene TRBJ2-3, with unresolved D. V shed 3 bases and J shed 6 bases, with 13 bases lying between them. There are 14 residues in the CDR3. The CDR3 loop is CASSLVYSSDTQYF. The CDR3 DNA reads as TGTGCCAGCAGTTTGGTGTATAGTAGCGATACGCAGTATTTT.

This clonotype is labeled as large (0.1 to 1%). This chain connects TRBV30 to TRBJ2-7; D might be TRBD1 (5 bases). V lost 7 bases to trimming and J lost 0 bases, with 10 bases between them. CDR3 size: 12 residues. Germline CDR1 and CDR2: GTSNPN and SVGIG (reference sequence). As DNA, the CDR3 is TGTGCCTTACAGGACCACTCCTACGAGCAGTACTTC. The encoded protein is CALQDHSYEQYF.

Sample share makes this clonotype medium-sized (0.01 to 0.1%). J is TRBJ2-7 and V is TRBV28, with 11 bases aligning to TRBD2. V lost 6 bases, J lost 0 bases, and 4 bases stayed unmatched. There are 15 residues in the CDR3. The V gene's germline CDR1 is MDHEN and CDR2 SYDVKM. The CDR3 protein is CASSRLAGSSYEQYF. CDR3 DNA: TGTGCCAGCAGCAGACTAGCGGGGAGCTCCTACGAGCAGTACTTC.

This clonotype ranks as medium-sized. The chain carries TRBV6-4 and TRBJ2-1; TRBD2 agrees at 8 bases. The CDR3 is 16 residues long. V gave up 3 bases and J gave up 3 bases; unmatched junction bases: 7. Germline CDR1 reads MRHNA; CDR2 reads SNTAGT. CDR3 in DNA: TGTGCCAGCAGTGAACGGGCCGGGAGGGTCTACAATGAGCAGTTCTTC. It encodes CASSERAGRVYNEQFF.

By proportion, this clonotype is medium-sized. The chain recombines TRBV30 with TRBJ1-6; TRBD1 is a possible D gene (6 bases). The CDR3 is 13 residues long. The germline V gene encodes CDR1 GTSNPN and CDR2 SVGIG (reference sequence). Between the trimmed V and J ends, which lost 4 bases and 9 bases, there was a span of 13 bases. The CDR3 here is CAWKGGGFSPLHF. CDR3 nucleotide sequence: TGTGCCTGGAAAGGGGGGGGGTTTTCACCCCTCCACTTT.

The genes are TRBV29-1 and TRBJ2-3; the D call may be TRBD1 or TRBD2 (8 bases each). The CDR3 loop spans 15 amino acids. Germline V CDR1 and CDR2: SQVTM, ANQGSEA. V lost 7 bases and J lost 9, with 26 bases in between. CDR3 sequence reads: CSGGQGGSGGQTQYF. The CDR3 nucleotides are TGCAGCGGTGGACAGGGAGGATCGGGAGGGCAAACGCAGTATTTT.

By sample share, this clonotype is medium-sized (0.01 to 0.1%). The chain uses TRBV7-8 and TRBJ1-2, with 8 bases aligning to TRBD1. CDR1 and CDR2 from the germline V gene are SGHVS and FQNEAQ. The CDR3 sequence is 13 residues long. With V trimmed by 2 bases and J by 11 bases, 7 bases remained unmatched. The CDR3 nucleotides are TGTGCCAGCAGCTTAATCCAGGGGGCTAGGTACACCTTC. Translation: CASSLIQGARYTF.

CDR3 sequence reads: CASSPNPTGRNTIYF. CDR3 coding DNA: TGTGCCAGCAGTCCTAACCCTACGGGAAGGAACACCATATATTTT. This rearrangement joins TRBV28 to TRBJ1-3, with D uncertain. The germline CDR1 and CDR2 sequences are MDHEN and SYDVKM. V was clipped by 5 bases and J by 7 bases, with 18 bases between them. This CDR3 is 15 amino acids long. Combining the CDR3 with reference TRBV28 and TRBJ1-3 gives the whole variable domain DVKVTQSSRYLVKRTGEKVFLECVQDMDHENMFWYRQDPGLGLRLIYFSYDVKMKEKGDIPEGYSVSREKKERFSLILESASTNQTSMYLCASSPNPTGRNTIYFGEGSWLTVV.

This clonotype counts as medium-sized (0.01 to 0.1%). The V gene is TRBV11-3, the J gene TRBJ2-5, with 15 bases aligning to TRBD2. Germline loops: CDR1 SGHNT, CDR2 YENEEA. V was clipped by 4 bases and J by 1 base; unmatched bases: 7. There are 18 residues in the CDR3. The DNA of the CDR3 is TGTGCCAGCAGCTCCGGGACTAGCGGGAGGACCAGCCAAGAGACCCAGTACTTC. Amino acid sequence: CASSSGTSGRTSQETQYF.

This clonotype was seen a handful of times. The CDR3 sequence: CASSLAGEPGTGELFF. The CDR3 DNA follows: TGCGCCAGCAGCTTGGCCGGGGAACCGGGCACCGGGGAGCTGTTTTTT. The V call is TRBV5-1, the J call TRBJ2-2, with a tentative D call TRBD2 (5 bases). V was trimmed by 0 bases and J by 4 bases, leaving 13 bases between them. The germline CDR1 and CDR2 sequences are SGHRS and YFSETQ. This CDR3 is 16 amino acids long.